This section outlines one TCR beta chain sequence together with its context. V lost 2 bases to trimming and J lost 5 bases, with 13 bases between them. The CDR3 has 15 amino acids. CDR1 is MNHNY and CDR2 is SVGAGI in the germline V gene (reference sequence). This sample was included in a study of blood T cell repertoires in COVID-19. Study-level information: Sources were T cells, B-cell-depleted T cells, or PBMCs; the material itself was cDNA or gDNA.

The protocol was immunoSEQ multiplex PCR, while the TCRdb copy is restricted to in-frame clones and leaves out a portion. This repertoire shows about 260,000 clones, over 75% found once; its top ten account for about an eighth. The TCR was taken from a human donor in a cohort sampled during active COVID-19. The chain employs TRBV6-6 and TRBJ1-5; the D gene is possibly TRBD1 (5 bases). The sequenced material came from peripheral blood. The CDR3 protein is CASSYAGTSDQPQHF. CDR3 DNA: TGTGCCAGCAGTTACGCCGGGACTTCTGATCAGCCCCAGCATTTT.